These 16 T cell receptor beta chains were all obtained from the same sample, sequenced in a study of blood T cell repertoires in COVID-19. Profiled with immunoSEQ multiplex PCR; TCRdb holds only in-frame clones, not every one. This table has hundreds of thousands of clones, roughly 87% appearing once. The sample comprised peripheral blood. These receptors were collected from a man between 18 and 29 years old with COVID-19, enrolled during active disease.

The gene calls are TRBV7-8 and TRBJ2-3, with TRBD2 identical over 13 bases. The CDR3 contains 17 residues. Germline CDR1 reads SGHVS; CDR2 reads FQNEAQ. V shed 5 bases, J shed 2 bases, and the junction held 7 bases outside the gene matches. In DNA, the CDR3 is TGTGCCAGCAGCCCGAGGACTAGCGGGGGATTCACAGATACGCAGTATTTT. It specifies CASSPRTSGGFTDTQYF.

This clone has just a few counts. This rearrangement joins TRBV7-9 to TRBJ1-6; weak D call: TRBD1 (5 bases). The CDR3 consists of 16 residues. The germline gives CDR1 SEHNR, CDR2 FQNEAQ (reference sequence). V dropped 1 base and J dropped 14 bases, with 21 bases sitting between them. As DNA, the CDR3 is TGTGCCAGCAGCTTAGGGCGGGGGGACCGGCTTGCGTCCCTCCACTTT. It codes for CASSLGRGDRLASLHF.

The chain carries TRBV9 and TRBJ2-5, with a weak D call TRBD1 (6 bases). The CDR3 length is 12 residues. Trimming left V 1 base short and J 5 bases short, with 6 bases between. Germline V CDR1 and CDR2: SGDLS, YYNGEE. The CDR3 reads CASSVQGETQYF. CDR3 in DNA: TGTGCCAGCAGCGTACAGGGGGAGACCCAGTACTTC.

V usage is TRBV6-5 and J usage is TRBJ2-5; the D gene is possibly TRBD2 (5 bases). Trimming removed 5 bases at V and 9 bases at J, with 10 bases between. Germline V CDR1 and CDR2: MNHEY, SVGAGI. The length of the CDR3 is 11 residues. The CDR3 sequence is CASSPGGAQYF. In DNA form, the CDR3 reads TGTGCCAGCAGTCCCGGAGGAGCCCAGTACTTC.

This chain uses TRBV29-1 with TRBJ2-4; 7 bases agree with TRBD1. The germline gives CDR1 SQVTM, CDR2 ANQGSEA. Trimming took 6 bases from V and 1 from J; bases not matched to a gene: 3. The CDR3 consists of 13 residues. CDR3 bases: TGCAGCGTCTCGGACAGGGCCAAAAACATTCAGTACTTC. Its translation: CSVSDRAKNIQYF.

This rearrangement joins TRBV21-1 to TRBJ2-5; the table's D call TRBD2 went unverified against the DNA. TRBV21-1 is marked as a pseudogene. The CDR3 runs 15 residues. The CDR3 DNA reads TGTGCCAGCAGCCAGGGTAGCGGGGGGGCGGAGACCCAGTACTTC. Protein: CASSQGSGGAETQYF.

A word on this clone: The identical CDR3 is also encoded by other nucleotide sequences in the sample. V usage is TRBV10-1 and J usage is TRBJ2-3; 8 bases map to TRBD2. Trimming at V came to 6 bases and at J to 3 bases, leaving 2 bases not matched to a gene. The CDR3 runs to 13 residues. Germline V gives CDR1 WNHNN, CDR2 SYGVQD (reference sequence). In nucleotides, the CDR3 is TGCGCCAGCAGGACGGGGGGGACAGATACGCAGTATTTT. Amino acid sequence: CASRTGGTDTQYF.

The chain joins TRBV30 to TRBJ2-3, with 9 positions matching TRBD2. Germline CDR1 GTSNPN, CDR2 SVGIG (reference sequence). V was clipped by 0 bases and J by 6 bases; unmatched bases: 4. The CDR3 is 14 amino acids. The CDR3 nucleotides are TGTGCCTGGAGTGTAGAGGCGGGGGGGGATACGCAGTATTTT. Translating it yields CAWSVEAGGDTQYF.

The V call is TRBV7-9, the J call TRBJ2-3, with 12 bases matching TRBD2. The CDR3 has 15 amino acids. V shed 1 base, J shed 6 bases, and the junction held 2 bases outside the gene matches. The V gene's germline CDR1 is SEHNR and CDR2 FQNEAQ (reference sequence). For the CDR3, the DNA is TGTGCCAGCAGCTTAGGGACTAGCGGGGCGGATACGCAGTATTTT. Translation gives CASSLGTSGADTQYF.

The V gene is TRBV10-2, the J gene TRBJ1-5; no clear D gene. CDR3 length equals 13 residues. V was clipped by 5 bases and J by 6 bases, with 11 bases between them. The germline V gene has CDR1 WSHSY and CDR2 SAAADI. Here the CDR3 DNA reads TGCGCCAGCAGTTCAGATCGAGGTCAGCCCCAGCATTTT. This translates into CASSSDRGQPQHF.

V usage is TRBV5-1 and J usage is TRBJ2-3; 9 bases agree with TRBD2. The CDR3 has 16 residues. V shed 3 bases and J 0 bases; nucleotides not matched to a gene: 5. CDR1 is SGHRS and CDR2 is YFSETQ in the germline V gene. The CDR3 here is CASSSMSGRSTDTQYF. The CDR3 DNA sequence: TGCGCCAGCAGCTCTATGAGCGGGAGGAGCACAGATACGCAGTATTTT. The variable domain in full, with the rest retrieved from reference TRBV5-1 and TRBJ2-3, is KAGVTQTPRYLIKTRGQQVTLSCSPISGHRSVSWYQQTPGQGLQFLFEYFSETQRNKGNFPGRFSGRQFSNSRSEMNVSTLELGDSALYLCASSSMSGRSTDTQYFGPGTRLTVL.

J is TRBJ1-3 and V is TRBV18, with unresolved D. With 3 bases removed from V and 4 bases from J, the gap between germline ends came to 13 bases. Per germline, CDR1 KGHSH and CDR2 LQKENI. The CDR3 loop spans 15 amino acids. CDR3: CASSPAGLVGNTIYF. The CDR3 nucleotides read TGTGCCAGCTCACCTGCGGGGTTGGTCGGAAACACCATATATTTT.

This chain connects TRBV6-5 to TRBJ2-3, with 10 positions matching TRBD2. The ends lost 10 bases at V and 8 bases at J; junction bases unmatched: 12. The CDR3 contains 14 residues. CDR1 and CDR2 from the germline V gene are MNHEY and SVGAGI. CDR3 amino acids: CATRSSGRQGTQYF. In DNA, the CDR3 is TGTGCCACACGATCTAGCGGGAGACAAGGTACGCAGTATTTT.

The gene calls are TRBV6-5 and TRBJ2-7; TRBD1 matches 11 bases. This CDR3 region has 14 residues. Germline trimming cut 8 bases from V and 5 bases from J; bases unmatched to any gene: 8. Germline V gives CDR1 MNHEY, CDR2 SVGAGI. CDR3 bases: TGTGCCAGCCATGGAATGGACAGGGGGCACGAGCAGTACTTC. It specifies CASHGMDRGHEQYF.

The gene calls are TRBV27 and TRBJ1-1, with a weak D call TRBD1 (5 bases). The ends were cut back, 6 bases at V and 7 bases at J, with 12 bases in the middle. This CDR3 region has 12 residues. In germline, CDR1 is MNHEY, CDR2 SMNVEV (reference sequence). DNA of the CDR3: TGTGCCAGCAGCCCGACGGGGGTTGAAGCTTTCTTT. Translation gives CASSPTGVEAFF.

This chain uses TRBV5-5 with TRBJ1-5; D is ambiguous. CDR3 length: 15 amino acids. V lost 1 base, J lost 2 bases, and 10 bases lay in between. Germline V CDR1 and CDR2: SGHKS, YYEKEE (reference sequence). DNA for the CDR3: TGTGCCAGCAGCTTGTCCCCGGGTGGCAATCAGCCCCAGCATTTT. Its protein is CASSLSPGGNQPQHF.